This TCR beta chain comes out of a study of cytomegalovirus exposure and HLA in healthy donors. Vbeta (60) and Jbeta (13) primers were used in the PCR. Sequencing used immunoSEQ multiplex PCR; TCRdb keeps in-frame clones, though not all of them. The table includes about 190,000 clones, 80% to 85% detected once. With 0 bases removed from V and 6 bases from J, the gap between germline ends came to 7 bases. The CDR3 has 14 residues. Germline V CDR1 and CDR2: SGDLS, YYNGEE. In this sample, this clone turned up once. Its antigen is as yet unknown. Findings and caveats of the study: Confirmation was obtained in vitro that a few CMV-associated chains are specific for CMV antigens.

J is TRBJ1-6 and V is TRBV9, with D perhaps TRBD1 (5 bases). The specimen sequenced was PBMCs. This receptor was obtained from a woman in her twenties or thirties in good health and CMV-seronegative. The CDR3: CASSVDQGNSPLHF. The CDR3 nucleotides are TGTGCCAGCAGCGTAGACCAGGGTAATTCACCCCTCCACTTT.